This T cell receptor beta chain was obtained from a study of blood T cell repertoires in COVID-19. Study in general: The study drew acute and convalescent COVID-19 samples from the United States, Italy and Spain. T cells, B-cell-depleted T cells, or PBMCs provided the cDNA or gDNA that served as material.

Allocation to cohorts depended on clinical history reported by the participants. Recovered Cohort 3 donors showed two negative PCRs, clearance, or symptom resolution. Using immunoSEQ multiplex PCR, the repertoire was profiled, and TCRdb retains in-frame clones only, with some absent. The sample has approximately 490,000 clones; roughly nine tenths are singletons. The CDR3 loop spans 14 amino acids. CDR1 is LGHDT and CDR2 is YNNKEL in the germline V gene (reference sequence). The V and J ends lost 4 bases and 0 bases respectively, with 7 bases between them. The count of this clone is one. The J gene is TRBJ1-3, the V gene TRBV3-1 (or the pseudogene TRBV3-2); D is undetermined. Sequenced material: PBMCs or T cells enriched from blood (not recorded which). This TCR was sampled from a woman between 18 and 30 years old who had recovered from COVID-19. In DNA form, the CDR3 reads TGTGCCAGCAGCCTCGCGGGCTCTGGAAACACCATATATTTT. The encoded protein is CASSLAGSGNTIYF.